Given below is one T cell receptor (beta chain) in context. What it binds is not known. This entry is derived from a study of Ad26.COV2.S vaccination and SARS-CoV-2 variants. The CDR3 sequence is 12 residues long. Germline V gene data show CDR1 as MDHEN and CDR2 as SYDVKM. The V segment lost 7 bases and the J segment 6 bases; nucleotides outside the gene matches: 0. Study-wide results and caveats: Vaccine recipients and placebo recipients showed similar non-spike TCR breadth. In vaccinated individuals, spike-specific CD8+ and CD4+ T cell responses reportedly displayed substantial breadth.

Measured with immunoSEQ multiplex PCR; TCRdb has only the in-frame clones, and not every one. Seen here are about 180,000 clones, approximately 88% observed once, and the top ten hold about 5.5%. Here the sequenced sample was peripheral blood, taken after recovery from COVID-19. The chain joins TRBV28 to TRBJ2-2, with 9 bases fitting TRBD2. The receptor comes from a human donor who had recovered from COVID-19. This chain's CDR3 is CASTSGAGELFF. Here the CDR3 DNA reads TGTGCCAGCACTAGCGGGGCCGGGGAGCTGTTTTTT.